The present T cell receptor beta chain was sequenced within a study of T cell repertoires in cytomegalovirus infection. On the study more broadly: It was the public TCR beta signatures that indicated both CMV infection and matching HLA type. Findings and limits, study-wide: Summed frequency of shared TCR beta families picked out CMV carriers who also had the relevant HLA. CMV-specific TCR beta clonotypes restricted by HLA-C were the ones dominating the ex vivo response.

There are many counts of this clonotype. Its antigen is undetermined. TCRdb reprocessed the reads via MiXCR and lists one record per CDR3 protein. The sample shows some 200,000 distinct CDR3 sequences, approximately 20% of them seen only once. Germline CDR1 reads SGHVS; CDR2 reads FQNEAQ. V was shortened by 0 bases and J by 6 bases, with 12 bases between the two germline ends. The CDR3 covers 14 residues. The material sequenced was PBMCs. The chain recombines TRBV7-8 with TRBJ2-7; D uncertain. This TCR came from a human donor in good health (CMV status not recorded). Some clones in this sample may be carry-over from other donors' samples. The CDR3 bases are TGTGCCAGCAGCTTAGCTACTACCTACGGCGAGCAGTACTTC. Protein: CASSLATTYGEQYF.